This TCR delta chain was found in a study of fetal and pediatric gammadelta thymocytes (dated by TCRdb to the early 2020s). About the study as a whole: Previously published data and newly generated, unpublished data were combined in the bulk gammadelta thymocyte repertoires, which were used to strengthen a single-cell study of gammadelta thymocyte development. The bulk gammadelta thymocyte repertoire set covered roughly ten subjects in total, 3 fetal thymus donors and 7 pediatric thymus donors. Bulk gammadelta thymocyte repertoires combined previously published data (refs 27,28) with unpublished data. To increase subject numbers and strengthen the CDR3 publicity analysis, bulk TCR repertoire data were added.

After removal of 0 bases from V and 0 bases from J, the junction retains 2 bases not matched to a gene. The CDR3 starts with the cysteine, ends with the phenylalanine, and has 19 residues. Only CDR3 DNA is held: 57 bases, read in frame from base 1. Per the germline V gene, TSWWSYY is the CDR1 and QGS is the CDR2. Sequenced on an Illumina MiSeq. The authors' analysis ran thus. For publicity analysis, the Vgamma9Vdelta2 and nonVgamma9Vdelta2 bulk CDR3 files were merged for each subject into one combined repertoire per subject. CDR3 publicity was scored from 0 to 19 by checking each amino acid sequence across 9 single-cell datasets and 10 or so bulk repertoires, using base R and dplyr. TCRdb reran clone calling on the public reads with CATT; rows sharing one DNA sequence were then combined. The V and J calls follow TCRdb's processing rather than the paper's. This sample gives about 730 delta-chain clones in total; 15% to 20% of them show up just once. About a sixth of the sample is held by the ten biggest clonotypes.

Compared with the rest of its sample, this clone is large (0.1 to 1%). The target of this receptor is not known. Qualities for individual bases were not recorded, and no much larger clone is one base off. The research as a whole found: Compared with post-natal repertoires, fetal gammadelta thymocyte repertoires had previously been reported to be enriched for TRDV2, TRGV8 and TRGV9 usage, low N additions and public CDR3s.

In Singapore, elective pregnancy terminations performed for socio-psychological reasons at 14 to 22 weeks estimated gestational age were the source of the fetal thymuses. All fetuses were judged structurally normal by ultrasound before termination and by gross morphological examination afterwards. Thymocytes were stained with Zombie NIR viability dye and antibodies against CD3 (UCHT1), TCRgammadelta (11F2), TCRVgamma9 (IMMU360) and TCRVdelta2 (IMMU389). Bulk TRD and TRG CDR3 repertoires were generated separately from sorted Vgamma9Vdelta2 and nonVgamma9Vdelta2 gammadelta thymocytes of human fetal and pediatric thymuses. As previously described, thymic cell suspensions were prepared from both fetal and post-natal thymuses. NonVgamma9Vdelta2 thymocytes were sorted as CD3+ gammadeltaTCR+ cells lacking the Vgamma9+Vdelta2+ phenotype. Cells were sorted on a FACS Aria III cell sorter (BD Biosciences).

Sequencing was carried out using non-Vgamma9Vdelta2 gamma-delta T cells from the thymus. Explained via the paper, the cell subset or site label denotes: CD3+gammadeltaTCR+ thymocytes not co-expressing Vgamma9 and Vdelta2. The TCR sequence derives from a human fetus. The V and J segments used are TRDV1 and TRDJ3; 10 middle bases align to TRDD3. The DNA sequence reads TGTGCTCTTGGGGAACTCCGGGGGATACGCTCCTGGGACACCCGACAGATGTTTTTC. Translated, this gives CALGELRGIRSWDTRQMFF.